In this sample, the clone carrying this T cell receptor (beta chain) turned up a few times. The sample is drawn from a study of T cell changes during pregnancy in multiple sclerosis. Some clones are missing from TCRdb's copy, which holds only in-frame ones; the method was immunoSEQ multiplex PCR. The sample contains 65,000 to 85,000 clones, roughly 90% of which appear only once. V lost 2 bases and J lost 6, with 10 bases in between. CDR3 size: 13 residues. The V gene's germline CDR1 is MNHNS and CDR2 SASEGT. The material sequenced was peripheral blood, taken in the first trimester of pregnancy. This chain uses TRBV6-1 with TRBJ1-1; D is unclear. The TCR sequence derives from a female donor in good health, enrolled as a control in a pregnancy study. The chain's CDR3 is CASSEFGEAEAFF. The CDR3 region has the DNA TGTGCCAGCAGTGAATTCGGGGAGGCTGAAGCTTTCTTT.